This T cell receptor beta chain was documented in a study of T cell changes during pregnancy in multiple sclerosis. Profiling relied on immunoSEQ multiplex PCR, and the TCRdb table lists in-frame clones only, not all of them. Of about 32,000 clones in the sample, about 88% are singletons; the top ten hold over 9.5%. V was shortened by 0 bases and J by 2 bases, with 7 bases between the two germline ends. Germline V gives CDR1 SGDLS, CDR2 YYNGEE. This CDR3 is 14 amino acids long. Material: CD8+ T cells from peripheral blood mononuclear cells, obtained in the second trimester of pregnancy. The chain has TRBV9 and TRBJ2-3; a possible D gene is TRBD1 (5 bases). The TCR originated in a female donor with multiple sclerosis, enrolled in a pregnancy study. CDR3 DNA: TGTGCCAGCAGCGTAGGACAGAACACAGATACGCAGTATTTT. This sequence encodes CASSVGQNTDTQYF.